What follows describes a single T cell receptor beta chain. Its antigen specificity is not known. It has no much larger one-base neighbor in the sample; base qualities were not kept. The method was the immunoSEQ multiplex PCR assay. This immuneACCESS table, as held by TCRdb, lists in-frame sequences with V and J called but not all clones. Of the missing ones, under half trace to an unresolved V gene in checked studies; the others have no known cause. The sample table contains 55,000 to 75,000 clones; only one count was recorded for more than 75% of them. Together, the top ten hold roughly 4.8% of the sample. The data are from a study of technical replicates of blood from several donors (TCRdb year 2017). Per the germline V gene, SGHDT is the CDR1 and YYEEEE is the CDR2. The junction carries 8 bases between V and J, which are trimmed by 4 bases and 0 bases respectively. Including the terminal cysteine and phenylalanine, the CDR3 comprises 14 residues. The DNA shown is the 42-base CDR3, in frame from base 1.

The sample comprised PBMCs. The chain is made from TRBV5-6 and TRBJ2-1; the D segment cannot be called with confidence. The sequence was obtained from a human donor in good health. Some clones in this sample may be carry-over from other donors' samples. For the CDR3, the sequence is CASSNYHSYNEQFF. The nucleotide sequence is TGTGCCAGCAGCAACTACCACTCCTACAATGAGCAGTTCTTC.